Included here is one TCR beta chain sequence, with context. CDR3 length: 14 residues. Per germline, CDR1 SGHTA and CDR2 FQGNSA. V was shortened by 5 bases and J by 4 bases, with 12 bases between the two germline ends. It was with a sample-barcoded 5' primer and a J-beta primer mix that a second PCR of about 7 to 12 cycles was run. TCRdb analysed the 5' RACE reads with MiXCR anew, one entry per CDR3 protein. Of over 1,300,000 distinct CDR3 sequences listed, roughly 59% were seen once; the top ten hold approximately 7%. This specimen comes from a study of blood T cells in healthy people across ages. Per-sample PBMC isolation yielded at least 6.5 million cells.

The TCR was taken from a man aged 18-30 years in good health. The chain combines TRBV7-2 with TRBJ2-1; tentative D call: TRBD1 (5 bases). The specimen sequenced was blood. The CDR3 loop is CASSTKDTYNEQFF. CDR3 nucleotide sequence: TGTGCCAGCAGCACGAAGGACACTTACAATGAGCAGTTCTTC. The full variable domain, in which reference TRBV7-2 and TRBJ2-1 provide the parts outside the CDR3, is GAGVSQSPSNKVTEKGKDVELRCDPISGHTALYWYRQSLGQGLEFLIYFQGNSAPDKSGLPSDRFSAERTGGSVSTLTIQRTQQEDSAVYLCASSTKDTYNEQFFGPGTRLTVL.